Listed here are 20 T cell receptor beta chains from one sample, sequenced in a study of CD8+CD57+ T cells in acquired aplastic anemia. Genomic DNA, the template, was used for profiling of the TCR beta VDJ and CDR3. TCRdb itself ran the reads through MiXCR, one entry per CDR3 protein. The sample records 100,000 to 150,000 distinct CDR3 sequences, 40% to 60% being singletons. The sample taken for sequencing was sorted CD4+, CD8+, or CD8+CD57+ T cells (not recorded which) from PBMCs. These receptors were obtained from a human donor in good health, serving as a control.

This clonotype was seen only once. The chain is built from TRBV30 and TRBJ1-6; D is unresolved. The CDR3 extends over 15 amino acids. Germline V gives CDR1 GTSNPN, CDR2 SVGIG (reference sequence). V lost 3 bases and J 6 bases, leaving 15 bases between the germline ends. CDR3 sequence (DNA): TGTGCCTGGAGCGGAAATGAAGGAGGTAATTCACCCCTCCACTTT. It translates to CAWSGNEGGNSPLHF.

Ten or more counts support this clonotype. The J gene is TRBJ2-2, the V gene TRBV9; D is tentatively TRBD1 or TRBD2 (6 bases each). Germline CDR1 SGDLS, CDR2 YYNGEE. V lost 0 bases to trimming and J lost 2 bases, with 20 bases between them. There are 19 residues in the CDR3. For the CDR3, the DNA is TGTGCCAGCAGCGTAGAAGTCGGGGGCCCCGGATTCAACACCGGGGAGCTGTTTTTT. The encoded protein is CASSVEVGGPGFNTGELFF.

This clonotype was counted ten times or more. This chain uses TRBV27 with TRBJ2-7; 13 bases agree with TRBD2. Trimming took 4 bases from V and 3 from J; bases not matched to a gene: 9. Germline V CDR1 and CDR2: MNHEY, SMNVEV (reference sequence). This CDR3 contains 17 residues. The CDR3 reads CASSSYLRTSGGYEQYF. As DNA, the CDR3 is TGTGCCAGCAGTTCTTATCTGCGGACTAGCGGGGGCTACGAGCAGTACTTC.

This sequence joins TRBV18 and TRBJ2-7, with TRBD1 matching over 7 bases. The CDR3 has 15 amino acids. Germline loops: CDR1 KGHSH, CDR2 LQKENI. V lost 3 bases and J lost 2; bases outside the gene matches: 7. For the CDR3, the DNA is TGTGCCAGCTCACCCCGACAGGGCGTTCCCTACGAGCAGTACGTC. It is translated as CASSPRQGVPYEQYV.

This clonotype has only one observation. The chain carries TRBV25-1 and TRBJ2-1; TRBD1 agrees at 8 bases. Germline V gives CDR1 MGHDK, CDR2 SYGVNS. V lost 3 bases, J lost 6 bases, and 4 bases stayed unmatched. There are 14 residues in the CDR3. The CDR3 DNA is TGTGCCAGCAGTGAGCAGGGGGCGCTCAATGAGCAGTTCTTC. It translates to CASSEQGALNEQFF.

The sample holds many counts of this clonotype. The CDR3 loop is CASSGGQVYEQYF. CDR3 in DNA: TGTGCCAGCAGCGGGGGGCAGGTCTACGAGCAGTACTTC. The chain employs TRBV14 and TRBJ2-7; D may be TRBD1 or TRBD2 (6 bases each). The CDR3 consists of 13 residues. CDR1 is SGHDN, CDR2 FVKESK, per germline. The V end was cut by 5 bases, the J end by 3 bases, with 11 bases between.

The gene calls are TRBV20-1 and TRBJ2-1; D remains ambiguous. Between the trimmed V and J ends, which lost 2 bases and 5 bases, there was a span of 13 bases. CDR1 is DFQATT, CDR2 SNEGSKA, per germline (reference sequence). The CDR3 loop spans 14 amino acids. CDR3 protein: CSARSIDGHNEQFF. The CDR3, as DNA: TGCAGTGCTAGATCTATCGACGGTCACAATGAGCAGTTCTTC.

V and J are TRBV10-3 and TRBJ1-4; D is uncertain. Germline-derived CDR1 and CDR2 are ENHRY and SYGVKD. CDR3 length equals 14 residues. V lost 3 bases and J lost 4, with 9 bases in between. Written as DNA, the CDR3 is TGTGCCATCAGTGAACAGAAGCTTAATGAAAAACTGTTTTTT. This sequence encodes CAISEQKLNEKLFF.

The CDR3 DNA sequence: TGTGCCAGCAATGCTGGGACAGGGGCCTTGACTGAAGCTTTCTTT. Protein product: CASNAGTGALTEAFF. J is TRBJ1-1 and V is TRBV6-1, with 10 positions matching TRBD1. V shed 7 bases, J shed 5 bases, and the junction held 10 bases outside the gene matches. The CDR3 sequence is 15 residues long. Per the germline V gene, CDR1 is MNHNS and CDR2 is SASEGT.

J is TRBJ2-7 and V is TRBV14; the D gene is possibly TRBD2 (5 bases). CDR1 and CDR2 (germline): SGHDN, FVKESK. This CDR3 is built from 13 residues. V lost 1 base, J lost 6 bases, and 10 bases lay in between. This CDR3 is CASSQAMEVEQYF. In DNA, the CDR3 is TGTGCCAGCAGCCAAGCAATGGAGGTCGAGCAGTACTTC. Variable domain in full (rest from reference TRBV14 and TRBJ2-7): EAGVTQFPSHSVIEKGQTVTLRCDPISGHDNLYWYRRVMGKEIKFLLHFVKESKQDESGMPNNRFLAERTGGTYSTLKVQPAELEDSGVYFCASSQAMEVEQYFGPGTRLTVT.

This chain links TRBV2 with TRBJ2-1; tentatively, D is TRBD1 or TRBD2 (6 bases each). The CDR3 spans 15 residues. CDR1 is SNHLY and CDR2 is FYNNEI in the germline V gene. V lost 6 bases and J lost 7, with 19 bases in between. CDR3 nucleotide sequence: TGTGCCAGCAGCTTAGGGGGGTCCGATTTAAATGAGCAGTTCTTC. It codes for CASSLGGSDLNEQFF.

Many counts were recorded for this clonotype. The chain recombines TRBV5-1 with TRBJ2-3; 8 bases agree with TRBD1. The CDR3 consists of 17 residues. The germline gives CDR1 SGHRS, CDR2 YFSETQ. The V segment lost 3 bases and the J segment 2 bases; nucleotides outside the gene matches: 11. The CDR3 region has the DNA TGCGCCAGCAGCTACGCCAACCCGGGACAGGCCACAGATACGCAGTATTTT. This gives the protein CASSYANPGQATDTQYF.

There are many counts of this clonotype. The chain couples TRBV6-1 to TRBJ1-1; perhaps TRBD1 as D (5 bases). This CDR3 is 11 amino acids long. Germline V CDR1 and CDR2: MNHNS, SASEGT. Between the trimmed V and J ends, which lost 6 bases and 3 bases, there was a span of 5 bases. In DNA, the CDR3 is TGTGCCAGCAGAGGGGACACTGAAGCTTTCTTT. Translating it yields CASRGDTEAFF.

CDR3 loop: CASSVGGTSPFNEQFF. The CDR3 coding sequence is TGTGCCAGCAGCGTAGGTGGGACTAGCCCCTTCAATGAGCAGTTCTTC. The chain combines TRBV9 with TRBJ2-1, with TRBD2 matching 9 bases. V lost 0 bases to trimming and J lost 6 bases; unmatched junction nucleotides: 7. Germline assignment: CDR1 SGDLS and CDR2 YYNGEE. This CDR3 contains 16 residues.

The sample holds many counts of this clonotype. The chain couples TRBV9 to TRBJ1-3; TRBD1 matches at 7 bases. The CDR3 runs to 15 residues. Germline V gene lookup returns CDR1 SGDLS and CDR2 YYNGEE. With V trimmed by 3 bases and J by 2 bases, 5 bases remained unmatched. CDR3 in amino acids: CASSGQGSAGNTIYF. The CDR3 DNA reads as TGTGCCAGCAGCGGACAGGGAAGTGCTGGAAACACCATATATTTT.

The chain has TRBV7-6 and TRBJ2-5; D is unresolved. Looked up from germline, CDR1 is SGHVS and CDR2 is FNYEAQ. The CDR3 is 13 amino acids. V was trimmed by 5 bases and J by 6 bases, leaving 13 bases between them. CDR3 DNA sequence: TGTGCCAGCAGCCCGAGCTCCGGCCAGACCCAGTACTTC. It codes for CASSPSSGQTQYF.

The table lists this clonotype with many counts. CDR3 residues: CASSQEAGTWGYTF. The CDR3 coding sequence is TGCGCCAGCAGCCAAGAGGCAGGGACTTGGGGCTACACCTTC. The chain links TRBV4-1 to TRBJ1-2; tentative D call: TRBD1 (5 bases). The germline V and J ends were trimmed by 0 bases and 8 bases, with 13 bases remaining between them. The CDR3 totals 14 residues. Germline assignment: CDR1 MGHRA and CDR2 YSYEKL.

The rearrangement joins TRBV7-7 to TRBJ2-1; 8 bases are a match to TRBD1. Trimming at V came to 4 bases and at J to 10 bases, leaving 6 bases not matched to a gene. The germline V gene has CDR1 SSHAT and CDR2 FNYEAQ (reference sequence). The CDR3 sequence is 13 residues long. CDR3 nucleotide sequence: TGTGCCAGCAGCTCCTCAGGGGGCAGGGAGCAGTTCTTC. Its protein product is CASSSSGGREQFF.

The chain combines TRBV24-1 with TRBJ2-3; D is unresolved. V lost 4 bases and J 4 bases, leaving 8 bases between the germline ends. Germline assignment: CDR1 KGHDR and CDR2 SFDVKD. This CDR3 has 13 residues. CDR3 sequence (DNA): TGTGCCACCAGTGAGGCAGGCGCAGATACGCAGTATTTT. Its translation is CATSEAGADTQYF.

Ten or more counts support this clonotype. The chain recombines TRBV30 with TRBJ2-5; 8 bases are a match to TRBD1. The trim removed 3 bases at V and 5 bases at J, leaving 5 bases unmatched. The CDR3 runs 13 residues. Per the germline V gene, CDR1 is GTSNPN and CDR2 is SVGIG (reference sequence). The CDR3 DNA sequence: TGTGCCTGGAGCGGACAGGGAAGTGAGACCCAGTACTTC. This translates into CAWSGQGSETQYF.